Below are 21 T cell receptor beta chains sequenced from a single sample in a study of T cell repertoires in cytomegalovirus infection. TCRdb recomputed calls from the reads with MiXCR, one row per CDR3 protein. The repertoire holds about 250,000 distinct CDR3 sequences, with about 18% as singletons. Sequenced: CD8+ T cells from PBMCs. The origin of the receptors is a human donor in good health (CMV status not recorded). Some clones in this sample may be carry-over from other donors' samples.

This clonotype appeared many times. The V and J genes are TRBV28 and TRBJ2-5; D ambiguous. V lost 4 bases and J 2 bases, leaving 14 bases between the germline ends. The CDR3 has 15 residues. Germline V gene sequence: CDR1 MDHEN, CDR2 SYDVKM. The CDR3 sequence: CASSSRPAEQETQYF. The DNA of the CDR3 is TGTGCCAGCAGTTCCCGACCAGCCGAACAAGAGACCCAGTACTTC.

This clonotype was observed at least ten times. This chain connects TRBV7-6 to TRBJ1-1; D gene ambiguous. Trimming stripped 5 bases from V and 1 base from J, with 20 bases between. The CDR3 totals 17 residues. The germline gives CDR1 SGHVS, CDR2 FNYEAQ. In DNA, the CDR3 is TGTGCCAGCAGCCCCTCTCATCCGCCTTTGGGGAACACTGAAGCTTTCTTT. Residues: CASSPSHPPLGNTEAFF.

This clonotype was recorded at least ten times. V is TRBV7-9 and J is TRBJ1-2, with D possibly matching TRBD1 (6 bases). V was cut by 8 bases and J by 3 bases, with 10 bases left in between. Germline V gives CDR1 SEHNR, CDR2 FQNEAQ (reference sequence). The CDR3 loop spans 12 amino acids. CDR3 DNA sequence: TGTGCCAGCGCCCCAGGGGACTATGGCTACACCTTC. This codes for CASAPGDYGYTF.

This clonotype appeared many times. The CDR3 here is CASVGAGGYSSYNEQFF. DNA for the CDR3: TGTGCCAGCGTGGGGGCGGGGGGTTACAGCTCCTACAATGAGCAGTTCTTC. The chain carries TRBV5-5 and TRBJ2-1; TRBD2 matches at 8 bases. V lost 7 bases, J lost 0 bases, and 12 bases stayed unmatched. CDR1 is SGHKS and CDR2 is YYEKEE in the germline V gene (reference sequence). The CDR3 loop spans 17 amino acids. Full variable domain (rest looked up from reference TRBV5-5 and TRBJ2-1): DAGVTQSPTHLIKTRGQQVTLRCSPISGHKSVSWYQQVLGQGPQFIFQYYEKEERGRGNFPDRFSARQFPNYSSELNVNALLLGDSALYLCASVGAGGYSSYNEQFFGPGTRLTVL.

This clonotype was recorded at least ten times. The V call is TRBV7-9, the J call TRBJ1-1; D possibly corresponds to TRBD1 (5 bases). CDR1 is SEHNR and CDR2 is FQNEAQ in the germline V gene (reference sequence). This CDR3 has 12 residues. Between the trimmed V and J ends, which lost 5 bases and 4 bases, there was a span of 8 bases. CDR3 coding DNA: TGTGCCAGCAGCCAGGGCAGCACTGAAGCTTTCTTT. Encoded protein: CASSQGSTEAFF.

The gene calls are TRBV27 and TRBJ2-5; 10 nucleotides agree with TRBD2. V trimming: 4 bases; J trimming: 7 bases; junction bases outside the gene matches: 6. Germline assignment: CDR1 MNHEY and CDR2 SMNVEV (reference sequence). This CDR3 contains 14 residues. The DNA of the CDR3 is TGTGCCAGCAGTTCCAGCGGGGGGGCTGTGACCCAGTACTTC. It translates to CASSSSGGAVTQYF.

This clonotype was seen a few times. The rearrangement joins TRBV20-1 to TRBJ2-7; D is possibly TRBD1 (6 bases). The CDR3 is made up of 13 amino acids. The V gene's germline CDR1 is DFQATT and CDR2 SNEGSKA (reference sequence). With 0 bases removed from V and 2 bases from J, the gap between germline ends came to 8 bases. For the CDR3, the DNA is TGCAGTGCTAGAGAGGACAGCACCTACGAGCAGTACTTC. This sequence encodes CSAREDSTYEQYF.

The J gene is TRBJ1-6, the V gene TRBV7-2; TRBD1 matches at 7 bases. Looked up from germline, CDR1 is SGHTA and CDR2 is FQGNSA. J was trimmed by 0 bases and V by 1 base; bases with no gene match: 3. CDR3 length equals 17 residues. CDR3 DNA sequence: TGTGCCAGCAGCTTAGGAGGGGGCCGCTCCTATAATTCACCCCTCCACTTT. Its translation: CASSLGGGRSYNSPLHF.

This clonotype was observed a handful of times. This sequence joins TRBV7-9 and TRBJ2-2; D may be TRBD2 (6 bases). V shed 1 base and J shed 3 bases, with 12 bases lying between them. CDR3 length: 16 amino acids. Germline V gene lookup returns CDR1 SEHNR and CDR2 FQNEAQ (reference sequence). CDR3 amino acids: CASSLDGGEDTGELFF. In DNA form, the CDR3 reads TGTGCCAGCAGCTTAGATGGCGGGGAGGACACCGGGGAGCTGTTTTTT. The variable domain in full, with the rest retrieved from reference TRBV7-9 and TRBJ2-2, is DTGVSQNPRHKITKRGQNVTFRCDPISEHNRLYWYRQTLGQGPEFLTYFQNEAQLEKSRLLSDRFSAERPKGSFSTLEIQRTEQGDSAMYLCASSLDGGEDTGELFFGEGSRLTVL.

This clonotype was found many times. As DNA, the CDR3 is TGTGCCAGCACCTCCGGACAGGGATTTTCTGAAGCTTTCTTT. It encodes CASTSGQGFSEAFF. The J gene is TRBJ1-1, the V gene TRBV7-6, with 8 positions matching TRBD1. The germline gives CDR1 SGHVS, CDR2 FNYEAQ. After removal of 7 bases from V and 6 bases from J, the junction contained 10 bases not matched to a gene. The CDR3 length is 14 residues.

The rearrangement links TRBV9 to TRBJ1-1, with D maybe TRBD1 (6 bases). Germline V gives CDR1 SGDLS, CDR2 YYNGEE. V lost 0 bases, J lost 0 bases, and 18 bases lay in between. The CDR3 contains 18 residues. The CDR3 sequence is CASSVESTLTGLNTEAFF. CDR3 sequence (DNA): TGTGCCAGCAGCGTAGAGTCGACCCTGACAGGCCTGAACACTGAAGCTTTCTTT.

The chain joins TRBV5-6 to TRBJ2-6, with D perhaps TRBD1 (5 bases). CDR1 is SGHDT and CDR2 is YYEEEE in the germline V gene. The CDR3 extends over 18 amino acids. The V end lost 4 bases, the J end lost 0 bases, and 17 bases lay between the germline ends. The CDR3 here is CASSPTGYQPSGANVLTF. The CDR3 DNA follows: TGTGCCAGCAGCCCAACAGGATACCAACCCTCTGGGGCCAACGTCCTGACTTTC.

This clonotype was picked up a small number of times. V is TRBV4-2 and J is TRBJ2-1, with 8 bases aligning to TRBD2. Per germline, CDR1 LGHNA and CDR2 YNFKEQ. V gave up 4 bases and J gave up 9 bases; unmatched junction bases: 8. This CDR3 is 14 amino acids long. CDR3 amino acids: CASSLDGGAPEQFF. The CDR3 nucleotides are TGTGCCAGCAGCCTGGACGGGGGGGCTCCTGAGCAGTTCTTC.

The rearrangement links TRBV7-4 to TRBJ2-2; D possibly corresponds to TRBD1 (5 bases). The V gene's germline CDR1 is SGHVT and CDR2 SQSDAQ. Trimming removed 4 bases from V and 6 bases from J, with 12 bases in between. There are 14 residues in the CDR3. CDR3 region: CASSSPRGSGELFF. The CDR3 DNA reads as TGTGCCAGCAGCTCTCCTAGGGGATCCGGGGAGCTGTTTTTT.

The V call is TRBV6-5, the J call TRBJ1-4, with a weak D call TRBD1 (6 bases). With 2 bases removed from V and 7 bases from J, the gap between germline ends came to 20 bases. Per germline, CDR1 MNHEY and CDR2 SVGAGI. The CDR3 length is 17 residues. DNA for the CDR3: TGTGCCAGCAGTTACCGGACAGAGCCTCTAAGAACTGAAAAACTGTTTTTT. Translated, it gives CASSYRTEPLRTEKLFF.

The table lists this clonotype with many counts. CDR3 amino acids: CASSLSLAGETLAKNIQYF. CDR3 DNA: TGTGCCAGCAGCTTATCACTAGCGGGGGAGACTTTAGCCAAAAACATTCAGTACTTC. The rearrangement uses TRBV7-2 and TRBJ2-4, with 11 bases aligning to TRBD2. The germline CDR1 and CDR2 sequences are SGHTA and FQGNSA. This CDR3 is 19 amino acids long. Losses at the gene ends were 2 bases for V and 0 bases for J; bases not matched to a gene: 9. Using reference TRBV7-2 and TRBJ2-4 for the parts outside the CDR3, the full variable domain is GAGVSQSPSNKVTEKGKDVELRCDPISGHTALYWYRQSLGQGLEFLIYFQGNSAPDKSGLPSDRFSAERTGGSVSTLTIQRTQQEDSAVYLCASSLSLAGETLAKNIQYFGAGTRLSVL.

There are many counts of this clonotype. The CDR3 loop is CASSQSQGAYNEQFF. Written as DNA, the CDR3 is TGCGCCAGCAGCCAATCGCAGGGAGCCTACAATGAGCAGTTCTTC. The chain joins TRBV4-1 to TRBJ2-1; D possibly uses TRBD1 or TRBD2 (5 bases each). Trimming cost V 2 bases and J 2 bases, with 10 bases left between them. This CDR3 has 15 residues. CDR1 MGHRA and CDR2 YSYEKL come from the germline V gene.

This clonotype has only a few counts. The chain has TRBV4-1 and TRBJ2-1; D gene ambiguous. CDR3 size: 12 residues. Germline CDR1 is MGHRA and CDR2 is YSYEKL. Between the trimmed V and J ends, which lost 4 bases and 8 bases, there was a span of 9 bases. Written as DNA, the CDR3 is TGCGCCAGCAGCCGTCAGTTCGATGAGCAGTTCTTC. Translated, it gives CASSRQFDEQFF.

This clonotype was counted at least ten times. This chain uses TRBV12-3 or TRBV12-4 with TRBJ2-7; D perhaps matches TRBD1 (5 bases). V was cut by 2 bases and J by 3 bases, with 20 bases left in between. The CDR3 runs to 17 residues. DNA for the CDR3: TGTGCCAGCAGTTTATGTCGGCAGGGCCCAGATGACTACGAGCAGTACTTC. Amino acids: CASSLCRQGPDDYEQYF.

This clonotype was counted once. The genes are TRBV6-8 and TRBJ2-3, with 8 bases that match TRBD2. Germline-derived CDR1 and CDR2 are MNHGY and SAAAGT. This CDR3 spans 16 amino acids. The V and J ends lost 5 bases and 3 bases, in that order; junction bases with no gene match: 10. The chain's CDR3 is CASSKPTGGPTDTQYF. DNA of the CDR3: TGTGCCAGCAGTAAACCAACGGGGGGGCCAACAGATACGCAGTATTTT.

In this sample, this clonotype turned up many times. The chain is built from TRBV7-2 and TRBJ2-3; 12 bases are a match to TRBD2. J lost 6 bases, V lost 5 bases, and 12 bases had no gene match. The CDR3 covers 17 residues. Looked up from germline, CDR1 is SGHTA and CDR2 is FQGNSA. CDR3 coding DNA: TGTGCCAGCAGCCTTCATCTAGCGGGGGGGCCCGACGATACGCAGTATTTT. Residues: CASSLHLAGGPDDTQYF.